The subject of this entry is one T cell receptor beta chain. Its antigen is not known. CDR1 is SGDLS, CDR2 YYNGEE, per germline. The CDR3 is made up of 13 amino acids. Trimming removed 0 bases from V and 1 base from J, with 4 bases in between. Some clones are missing from TCRdb's copy, which holds only in-frame ones; the method was immunoSEQ multiplex PCR. Of tens of thousands of clones listed, 87% are singletons. The record originates from a study of OX40 agonist ivuxolimab in advanced cancers. Turning to the study itself: In this trial design, patients received ivuxolimab intravenously at 0.01 to 10 mg/kg every 2 weeks. One patient with hepatocellular carcinoma and two with cutaneous melanoma, three in all, had partial responses.

Study-level points and caveats: Partial responders treated at 0.1-3.0 mg/kg exhibited clonal expansion among the lowest measured.

The sample in question was CD4+ or CD8+ T cells sorted from blood, obtained in a trial of the OX40 agonist ivuxolimab. This clonotype was obtained from an adult with an advanced solid tumor such as melanoma, head and neck, liver or kidney cancer. The V and J genes are TRBV9 and TRBJ1-1; D call uncertain. This CDR3 reads CASSVGPNTEAFF. CDR3 nucleotide sequence: TGTGCCAGCAGCGTAGGACCGAACACTGAAGCTTTCTTT.